The sequence of this T cell receptor (beta chain) was determined in a study of control samples from healthy donors and cancer patients. This CDR3 is built from 17 residues. V was pared by 4 bases and J by 0 bases, with 18 bases between. Germline values: CDR1 LGHDT, CDR2 YNNKEL (reference sequence). Libraries were prepared by immunoSEQ multiplex PCR; TCRdb keeps only in-frame clonotypes and omits some of them. The table records around 130,000 clones, approximately 94% of them present only once. The V call is TRBV3-1 (or the pseudogene TRBV3-2), the J call TRBJ1-2, with a tentative D call TRBD1 (6 bases). The origin of this receptor is a man aged 45-65 years with head and neck cancer. The specimen was PBMCs. The CDR3 sequence: CASSPQGYRSANYGYTF. CDR3 sequence (DNA): TGTGCCAGCAGCCCTCAGGGGTATAGGTCAGCTAACTATGGCTACACCTTC.